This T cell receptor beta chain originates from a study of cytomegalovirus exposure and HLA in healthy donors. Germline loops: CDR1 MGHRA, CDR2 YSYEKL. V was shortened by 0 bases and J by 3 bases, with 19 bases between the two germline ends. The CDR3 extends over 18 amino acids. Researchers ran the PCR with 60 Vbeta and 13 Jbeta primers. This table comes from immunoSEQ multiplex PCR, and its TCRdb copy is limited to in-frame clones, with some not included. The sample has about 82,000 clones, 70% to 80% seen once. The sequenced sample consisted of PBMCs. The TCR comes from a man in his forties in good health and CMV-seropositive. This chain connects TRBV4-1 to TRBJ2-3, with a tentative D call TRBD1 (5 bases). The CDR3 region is CASSQEDGAALRTDTQYF. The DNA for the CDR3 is TGCGCCAGCAGCCAAGAGGATGGGGCTGCCCTTAGGACAGATACGCAGTATTTT.